This TCR beta chain originates from a study of cytomegalovirus exposure and HLA in healthy donors. Whole-study results and caveats: An assumption of roughly uniform sequencing depth across donors underlay the presence/absence analyses.

Turning to this clone: Its cognate antigen is unknown.

The PCR ran on 60 Vbeta and 13 Jbeta primers. In the authors' workflow: The authors later counted 70 million to 85 million unique TCR beta chains, some 11 million of them shared. TCRdb keeps only in-frame clones here, not all; method: immunoSEQ multiplex PCR. V and J calls and clone size follow that table, whereas D and trimming were derived from the DNA. Seen here are about 120,000 clones, 55% to 75% observed once, and the top ten hold roughly 8.2%. Trimming left V 1 base short and J 6 bases short, with 9 bases between. The CDR3 has 14 residues. Germline values: CDR1 LNHDA, CDR2 SQIVND (reference sequence).

The TCR sequence derives from a woman aged 40 to 50 in good health and CMV-seropositive. This chain uses TRBV19 with TRBJ2-2; D might be TRBD1 (6 bases). The sequenced material came from PBMCs. The CDR3: CASSIGQVSGELFF. The CDR3 nucleotides are TGTGCCAGTAGTATAGGACAGGTCTCCGGGGAGCTGTTTTTT.